What follows are 12 T cell receptor beta chains derived from one specimen sequenced in a study of OX40 agonist ivuxolimab in advanced cancers. The data were produced by immunoSEQ multiplex PCR, yet TCRdb's version contains in-frame clones alone and is incomplete. The table includes around 70,000 clones, 85% detected once. This sample comprised CD4+ or CD8+ T cells sorted from blood, obtained in a trial of the OX40 agonist ivuxolimab. All receptors derive from an adult with an advanced solid tumor such as melanoma, head and neck, liver or kidney cancer.

To note about this clone: An end of the junction differs from the germline gene, which may be a read error. This chain connects TRBV7-7 to TRBJ1-1; D perhaps matches TRBD1 (5 bases). This CDR3 spans 13 amino acids. Germline-derived CDR1 and CDR2 are SSHAT and FNYEAQ (reference sequence). The CDR3 DNA is TGTGCTAGCAGCTTCGGCAGGGAAACTGAAGCTTTCTTT. It codes for CASSFGRETEAFF.

CDR3: CASSPRVGGGEETQYF. The CDR3 region has the DNA TGCGCCAGCAGCCCAAGAGTAGGGGGCGGAGAAGAGACCCAGTACTTC. The V call is TRBV4-1, the J call TRBJ2-5; the match to TRBD1 covers 7 bases. The CDR3 is made up of 16 amino acids. V lost 4 bases and J lost 3; bases outside the gene matches: 11. Germline lookup yields CDR1 MGHRA and CDR2 YSYEKL.

The CDR3 loop reads CASSVGSVGGGNEQFF. DNA of the CDR3: TGTGCCAGCAGCGTAGGGTCCGTGGGAGGGGGCAATGAGCAGTTCTTC. The rearrangement uses TRBV9 and TRBJ2-1; maybe TRBD2 (7 bases). Germline lookup yields CDR1 SGDLS and CDR2 YYNGEE. V was pared by 0 bases and J by 6 bases, with 16 bases between. The CDR3 length is 16 residues.

The chain joins TRBV21-1 to TRBJ2-4; the table's D call TRBD1 went unverified against the DNA. TRBV21-1 is listed as a pseudogene. The CDR3 has 14 amino acids. The CDR3 nucleotides are TGTGCCAGCAGCAAGAACAGGGTAAAAAACATTCAGTACTTC. It codes for CASSKNRVKNIQYF.

This clone was counted a few times. The V gene is TRBV4-1, the J gene TRBJ2-5; D is unresolved. The ends were cut back, 4 bases at V and 7 bases at J, with 10 bases in the middle. The CDR3 is made up of 12 amino acids. Germline lookup yields CDR1 MGHRA and CDR2 YSYEKL. CDR3 DNA: TGCGCCAGCAGCCCCCCGCCGGGGACCCAGTACTTC. This encodes CASSPPPGTQYF.

This chain links TRBV21-1 with TRBJ2-7; the D segment call TRBD1 is taken from the table without a DNA check. TRBV21-1 is annotated as a pseudogene. CDR3 length: 14 residues. For the CDR3, the DNA is TGTGCCAGCAGCAAAGACGACAGGGCGCCGCCGATGGGCGTC. It encodes CASSKDDRAPPMGV.

This clone appeared a single time. The V and J genes are TRBV27 and TRBJ2-4; D is unresolved. The germline V gene encodes CDR1 MNHEY and CDR2 SMNVEV (reference sequence). This CDR3 is 12 amino acids long. Trimming stripped 8 bases from V and 6 bases from J, with 11 bases between. CDR3: CASSGWGNIQYF. The CDR3 DNA reads TGTGCCAGCTCCGGGTGGGGAAACATTCAGTACTTC.

The sample holds one count of this clone. The J gene is TRBJ2-2, the V gene TRBV5-4; 8 positions agree with TRBD1. With 4 bases clipped from V and 1 base from J, the junction kept 12 bases outside the gene matches. There are 18 residues in the CDR3. CDR1 and CDR2 (germline): SGHNT, YYREEE (reference sequence). This CDR3 reads CASSPTETGQVNTGELFF. For the CDR3, the DNA is TGTGCCAGCAGCCCGACTGAAACGGGACAGGTGAACACCGGGGAGCTGTTTTTT.

This chain uses TRBV6-4 with TRBJ2-3; D is uncertain. Trimming left V 3 bases short and J 2 bases short, with 6 bases between. Germline V lookup: CDR1 MRHNA, CDR2 SNTAGT. The length of the CDR3 is 13 residues. The CDR3 protein is CASSEVHTDTQYF. DNA for the CDR3: TGTGCCAGCAGTGAGGTTCACACAGATACGCAGTATTTT.

The J gene is TRBJ2-7, the V gene TRBV11-3; D call uncertain. Per the germline V gene, CDR1 is SGHNT and CDR2 is YENEEA. The germline V and J ends were trimmed by 2 bases and 5 bases, with 10 bases remaining between them. This CDR3 has 13 residues. For the CDR3, the DNA is TGTGCCAGCAGCTTAACCAGAAATAACGAGCAGTACTTC. Translation gives CASSLTRNNEQYF. The whole variable domain, remainder taken from reference TRBV11-3 and TRBJ2-7, is EAGVVQSPRYKIIEKKQPVAFWCNPISGHNTLYWYLQNLGQGPELLIRYENEEAVDDSQLPKDRFSAERLKGVDSTLKIQPAELGDSAVYLCASSLTRNNEQYFGPGTRLTVT.

J is TRBJ2-1 and V is TRBV4-3; no clear D gene. This CDR3 spans 14 amino acids. The germline V and J ends were trimmed by 0 bases and 3 bases, with 6 bases remaining between them. CDR1 LGHNA and CDR2 YSLEER come from the germline V gene. Here the CDR3 DNA reads TGCGCCAGCAGCCAAGATAGAAGCTACAATGAGCAGTTCTTC. Translating gives CASSQDRSYNEQFF.

The chain has TRBV5-6 and TRBJ1-5, with a weak D call TRBD1 (5 bases). The CDR3 is 17 amino acids. With 0 bases removed from V and 5 bases from J, the gap between germline ends came to 18 bases. CDR1 is SGHDT, CDR2 YYEEEE, per germline. CDR3 sequence: CASSLGQGGGAHQPQHF. CDR3 bases: TGTGCCAGCAGCTTGGGTCAGGGCGGGGGAGCCCATCAGCCCCAGCATTTT.